A single sample is the source of the 2 T cell receptor beta chains below, sequenced in a study of blood T cell repertoires in COVID-19. Libraries were prepared by immunoSEQ multiplex PCR; TCRdb keeps only in-frame clonotypes and omits some of them. There are some 700,000 clones in the sample; just under 90% occur only once, and over 0.2% lies in the top ten. Sequenced: peripheral blood. These receptors originate from a young woman with acute or convalescent COVID-19.

In DNA, the CDR3 is TGTGCCAGCAGCCTACAGGGCGTTGGTACTGAAGCTTTCTTT. Translated, it gives CASSLQGVGTEAFF. V is TRBV7-3 and J is TRBJ1-1; maybe TRBD1 (6 bases). With 5 bases removed from V and 5 bases from J, the gap between germline ends came to 15 bases. Looked up from germline, CDR1 is SGHTA and CDR2 is FQGTGA. The CDR3 contains 14 residues.

Of note for this clone: This CDR3 is also generated by other DNA sequences in the sample. The CDR3: CASRTGGAEAFF. DNA for the CDR3: TGTGCCAGCAGAACAGGGGGAGCTGAAGCTTTCTTT. V usage is TRBV6-5 and J usage is TRBJ1-1; TRBD1 matches 8 bases. CDR3 length: 12 residues. The V gene end was trimmed by 6 bases and the J gene end by 6 bases; junction bases not matched to a gene: 3. Germline V gives CDR1 MNHEY, CDR2 SVGAGI.